The T cell receptor (beta chain) under discussion was sequenced for a study of control samples from healthy donors and cancer patients. The protocol was immunoSEQ multiplex PCR, while the TCRdb copy is restricted to in-frame clones and leaves out a portion. The repertoire holds 70,000 to 100,000 clones, with roughly 89% as singletons. Trimming stripped 5 bases from V and 4 bases from J, with 14 bases between. The CDR3 length is 14 residues. Per germline, CDR1 ENHRY and CDR2 SYGVKD. Material for sequencing was blood. The receptor was derived from a man aged 45 to 65 in good health. V usage is TRBV10-3 and J usage is TRBJ2-5; the D gene is possibly TRBD1 (6 bases). The CDR3 DNA follows: TGTGCCATCAGTTCCTCAGGGGCATCAGAGACCCAGTACTTC. It encodes CAISSSGASETQYF.